This T cell receptor beta chain was identified during a study of identical twins. With 6 bases removed from V and 6 bases from J, the gap between germline ends came to 16 bases. CDR3 length: 14 amino acids. The V gene's germline CDR1 is MGHDK and CDR2 SYGVNS. Overall study findings and caveats: With abundant cord blood beta clonotypes, insertions were fewer; memory repertoires showed no such pattern. The authors noted that invariant MAIT and iNKT cells could partly confound zero-insertion analyses.

After template switching added a universal primer site, the resulting cDNA carried unique molecular identifiers. Using its own MiXCR run on the 5' RACE reads, TCRdb lists one record per CDR3 protein. The sample shows about 570,000 distinct CDR3 sequences, more than 9% of them seen only once. On this clonotype itself: Its antigen is undetermined.

This sample was shared with a second study, whose subject was yellow fever vaccine responses in identical twins. Turning to that study: Twins' vaccine T cell response reportedly gave the appearance of partial convergence and partial personalization.

This clonotype originated in a woman between 18 and 29 years old in good health. V is TRBV25-1 and J is TRBJ2-3, with a tentative D call TRBD1 (6 bases). Material: PBMCs. For the CDR3, the DNA is TGTGCCAGCAGAGAGGGCAGGGGACGGGATACGCAGTATTTT. As protein: CASREGRGRDTQYF.